These 14 T cell receptor beta chains originate from one sample sequenced in a study of cytomegalovirus exposure and HLA in healthy donors. PCR amplification relied on 60 Vbeta primers (plus 13 Jbeta primers). Repertoires were generated with immunoSEQ multiplex PCR, while TCRdb's copy carries only in-frame clones and drops some. The table records 200,000 to 300,000 clones, roughly four fifths of them present only once. Sample: PBMCs. Source of these receptors: a woman aged 40 to 50 in good health and CMV-seropositive.

The chain employs TRBV5-1 and TRBJ1-5; tentative D call: TRBD1 (5 bases). Trimming took 4 bases from V and 3 from J, leaving 14 bases between them. The germline CDR1 and CDR2 sequences are SGHRS and YFSETQ. The CDR3 has 15 residues. CDR3 in DNA: TGCGCCAGCAGCCTCCAAGGGGCCTACAATCAGCCCCAGCATTTT. Encoded protein: CASSLQGAYNQPQHF.

The chain recombines TRBV19 with TRBJ1-1; 8 bases fit TRBD1. Trimming at V came to 5 bases and at J to 0 bases, leaving 8 bases not matched to a gene. CDR3 length equals 16 residues. The V gene's germline CDR1 is LNHDA and CDR2 SQIVND (reference sequence). This CDR3 reads CASSAQGGKMNTEAFF. CDR3 nucleotides: TGTGCCAGTAGTGCACAGGGGGGGAAAATGAACACTGAAGCTTTCTTT.

The chain couples TRBV10-1 to TRBJ2-7; D is possibly TRBD2 (5 bases). V shed 7 bases and J shed 3 bases, with 13 bases lying between them. The length of the CDR3 is 13 residues. The germline CDR1 and CDR2 sequences are WNHNN and SYGVQD (reference sequence). The CDR3 protein is CASKSPAVYEQYF. The CDR3 coding sequence is TGCGCCAGCAAGAGTCCAGCGGTCTACGAGCAGTACTTC.

The V gene is TRBV28, the J gene TRBJ2-7, with 8 bases matching TRBD1. Germline lookup yields CDR1 MDHEN and CDR2 SYDVKM. The CDR3 sequence is 14 residues long. V lost 7 bases and J lost 0; bases outside the gene matches: 5. The CDR3 spells CASTRTGSSYEQYF. DNA of the CDR3: TGTGCCAGCACTAGGACAGGGAGCTCCTACGAGCAGTACTTC.

The V gene is TRBV10-3, the J gene TRBJ2-7; 12 bases match TRBD2. CDR1 ENHRY and CDR2 SYGVKD come from the germline V gene. This CDR3 comprises 14 residues. V was clipped by 10 bases and J by 4 bases; unmatched bases: 8. CDR3 sequence (DNA): TGTGCCACTTCGGGACTAGCGGGCGATTACGAGCAGTACTTC. As protein: CATSGLAGDYEQYF.

CDR3 sequence: CASSILAGGREQFF. The CDR3, as DNA: TGTGCCAGCAGCATCTTAGCGGGGGGGCGGGAGCAGTTCTTC. This sequence joins TRBV6-5 and TRBJ2-1; 11 bases agree with TRBD2. Trimming cost V 6 bases and J 10 bases; bases outside gene matches: 8. There are 14 residues in the CDR3. Germline lookup yields CDR1 MNHEY and CDR2 SVGAGI.

The chain recombines TRBV6-5 with TRBJ1-2, with a weak D call TRBD1 (5 bases). The CDR3 length is 15 residues. The V end lost 0 bases, the J end lost 1 base, and 9 bases lay between the germline ends. Germline V gene sequence: CDR1 MNHEY, CDR2 SVGAGI. DNA of the CDR3: TGTGCCAGCAGTTACTCGAAAGGGGTTAACTATGGCTACACCTTC. Protein product: CASSYSKGVNYGYTF.

DNA of the CDR3: TGTGCCAGCAGCTTAGACTTCAATGAGCAGTTCTTC. Its translation: CASSLDFNEQFF. This chain uses TRBV11-2 with TRBJ2-1; D ambiguous. V dropped 0 bases and J dropped 6 bases, with 3 bases sitting between them. Germline lookup yields CDR1 SGHAT and CDR2 FQNNGV. This CDR3 has 12 residues. Combining the CDR3 with reference TRBV11-2 and TRBJ2-1 gives the whole variable domain EAGVAQSPRYKIIEKRQSVAFWCNPISGHATLYWYQQILGQGPKLLIQFQNNGVVDDSQLPKDRFSAERLKGVDSTLKIQPAKLEDSAVYLCASSLDFNEQFFGPGTRLTVL.

The J gene is TRBJ2-7, the V gene TRBV9; unclear D gene. Germline CDR1 and CDR2: SGDLS and YYNGEE. The CDR3 is 13 residues long. V dropped 0 bases and J dropped 5 bases, with 9 bases sitting between them. The CDR3 coding sequence is TGTGCCAGCAGCGTAGAAGGCCGGGACGAGCAGTACTTC. Its protein is CASSVEGRDEQYF.

The chain recombines TRBV9 with TRBJ2-7, with 9 nucleotides matching TRBD2. V was clipped by 0 bases and J by 1 base; unmatched bases: 11. The germline gives CDR1 SGDLS, CDR2 YYNGEE. This CDR3 is 18 amino acids long. The CDR3 protein is CASSVDASGMIYSYEQYF. CDR3 in DNA: TGTGCCAGCAGCGTAGATGCTAGCGGGATGATTTATTCCTACGAGCAGTACTTC. The complete variable domain, with remaining parts taken from reference TRBV9 and TRBJ2-7, reads DSGVTQTPKHLITATGQRVTLRCSPRSGDLSVYWYQQSLDQGLQFLIQYYNGEERAKGNILERFSAQQFPDLHSELNLSSLELGDSALYFCASSVDASGMIYSYEQYFGPGTRLTVT.

The V call is TRBV29-1, the J call TRBJ2-2, with 15 nucleotides matching TRBD2. CDR1 is SQVTM and CDR2 is ANQGSEA in the germline V gene. Losses at the gene ends were 7 bases for V and 3 bases for J; bases not matched to a gene: 9. The CDR3 covers 17 residues. CDR3 sequence reads: CSAEGLAGGTDTGELFF. The CDR3, as DNA: TGCAGCGCCGAGGGACTAGCGGGAGGTACAGACACCGGGGAGCTGTTTTTT.

The chain uses TRBV6-5 and TRBJ2-2; D not resolved. Trimming took off 5 bases at V and 4 bases at J, with 8 bases between the two ends. The CDR3 consists of 13 residues. Per germline, CDR1 MNHEY and CDR2 SVGAGI. CDR3 DNA sequence: TGTGCCAGCAGTCCCCGGAGCACCGGGGAGCTGTTTTTT. Translation gives CASSPRSTGELFF.

The chain combines TRBV28 with TRBJ2-5, with D tentatively TRBD1 (6 bases). Per germline, CDR1 MDHEN and CDR2 SYDVKM. The V gene lost 4 bases and the J gene lost 1 base, with 10 bases spanning the gap. This CDR3 is 14 amino acids long. This CDR3 is CASSSPGVQETQYF. The CDR3 nucleotides read TGTGCCAGCAGTTCCCCAGGGGTCCAAGAGACCCAGTACTTC.

This clone was counted a single time. The chain employs TRBV5-1 and TRBJ2-5; 11 bases align to TRBD2. Germline CDR1 SGHRS, CDR2 YFSETQ. The ends lost 3 bases at V and 4 bases at J; junction bases unmatched: 14. CDR3 size: 18 residues. The CDR3 sequence is CASSYWALAGGARETQYF. In nucleotides, the CDR3 is TGCGCCAGCAGCTATTGGGCTTTAGCGGGAGGGGCACGAGAGACCCAGTACTTC.